The 31 T cell receptor beta chains below come from one sample, sequenced in a study of identical twins. TCRdb reprocessed the 5' RACE reads via MiXCR and lists one record per CDR3 protein. The sample records approximately 140,000 distinct CDR3 sequences, 3.5% being singletons. Sequenced material: memory T cells sorted from blood. The receptors derive from a man aged 18-30 years in good health.

In its sample, this clonotype was seen many times. The chain couples TRBV12-3 or TRBV12-4 to TRBJ2-7; D is uncertain. The V and J ends lost 2 bases and 5 bases respectively, with 10 bases between them. The CDR3 runs to 13 residues. CDR3 amino acids: CASSLSALHEQYF. The CDR3 bases are TGTGCCAGCAGTTTATCCGCCTTGCACGAGCAGTACTTC.

This clonotype has ten or more counts. V gene TRBV5-1 combines with J gene TRBJ2-5; D not certain. This CDR3 spans 13 amino acids. The germline V and J ends were trimmed by 3 bases and 4 bases, with 10 bases remaining between them. Germline V gene data show CDR1 as SGHRS and CDR2 as YFSETQ. This chain's CDR3 is CASSSRLLETQYF. Here the CDR3 DNA reads TGCGCCAGCAGCTCGCGCCTTTTAGAGACCCAGTACTTC.

This clonotype has at least ten counts. The chain has TRBV29-1 and TRBJ2-3, with D possibly TRBD2 on 5 matching bases. The V end lost 6 bases, the J end lost 2 bases, and 15 bases lay between the germline ends. The length of the CDR3 is 14 residues. From germline, CDR1 is SQVTM and CDR2 ANQGSEA. CDR3 DNA: TGCAGCGTCTCGAAGCGGTTATCCACAGATACGCAGTATTTT. Its translation: CSVSKRLSTDTQYF.

Many counts were recorded for this clonotype. The chain links TRBV4-3 to TRBJ2-3; D possibly corresponds to TRBD2 (5 bases). This CDR3 has 13 residues. Germline V CDR1 and CDR2: LGHNA, YSLEER. The V end lost 0 bases, the J end lost 7 bases, and 8 bases lay between the germline ends. The CDR3 DNA sequence: TGCGCCAGCAGCCAAGATGGGGAGCATACGCAGTATTTT. Translating gives CASSQDGEHTQYF.

J is TRBJ2-7 and V is TRBV5-6; D is uncertain. The V end lost 5 bases, the J end lost 3 bases, and 12 bases lay between the germline ends. CDR1 and CDR2 from the germline V gene are SGHDT and YYEEEE. This CDR3 is built from 13 residues. The CDR3 here is CASRSNRHYEQYF. For the CDR3, the DNA is TGTGCCAGCAGGAGTAACCGCCACTACGAGCAGTACTTC.

This clonotype has ten or more counts. This sequence joins TRBV9 and TRBJ1-6; 9 bases align to TRBD1. The CDR3 loop spans 17 amino acids. V was clipped by 3 bases and J by 5 bases; unmatched bases: 9. Germline V lookup: CDR1 SGDLS, CDR2 YYNGEE. The CDR3 coding sequence is TGTGCCAGCAGCGCGCGGACAGGGGACGTTGATAATTCACCCCTCCACTTT. Encoded protein: CASSARTGDVDNSPLHF.

This clonotype was observed at least ten times. The chain is built from TRBV3-1 and TRBJ2-1, with TRBD2 matching over 9 bases. The V gene end was trimmed by 3 bases and the J gene end by 4 bases; junction bases not matched to a gene: 4. This CDR3 has 15 amino acids. Germline CDR1 reads LGHDT; CDR2 reads YNNKEL (reference sequence). CDR3 loop: CASSQIGLAYNEQFF. The CDR3 nucleotides are TGTGCCAGCAGCCAGATCGGACTAGCGTACAATGAGCAGTTCTTC.

As for this clonotype: A junction boundary mismatches the germline segment, possibly from a read error. The chain uses TRBV27 and TRBJ2-2, with D possibly matching TRBD2 (5 bases). CDR1 is MNHEY, CDR2 SMNVEV, per germline (reference sequence). The CDR3 runs to 15 residues. CDR3 in amino acids: CASRTTGPNTGELFF. The CDR3 DNA follows: TGTGCCAGCAGGACCACCGGGCCAAACACCGGGGAGCTCTTTTTT.

This clonotype has ten or more counts. V usage is TRBV2 and J usage is TRBJ1-5; no definite D call. Germline V gene data show CDR1 as SNHLY and CDR2 as FYNNEI. The CDR3 runs to 13 residues. The CDR3 DNA is TGTGCATCTCAACCGTCAAGGAATCAGCCCCAGCATTTT. Its protein is CASQPSRNQPQHF.

This clonotype was found many times. The rearrangement joins TRBV10-3 to TRBJ2-3; TRBD1 might be the D (5 bases). Trimming removed 2 bases at V and 2 bases at J, with 11 bases between. The CDR3 runs to 15 residues. CDR1 ENHRY and CDR2 SYGVKD come from the germline V gene. The CDR3 is CAISEVPGNTDTQYF. In DNA, the CDR3 is TGTGCCATCAGTGAGGTCCCAGGGAACACAGATACGCAGTATTTT.

This clonotype was counted many times. The chain uses TRBV12-3 or TRBV12-4 and TRBJ2-1; D unclear. The CDR3 covers 15 residues. Trimming removed 5 bases from V and 1 base from J, with 12 bases in between. The CDR3 here is CASSGPVPSYNEQFF. The CDR3, as DNA: TGTGCCAGCAGTGGCCCAGTACCTTCCTACAATGAGCAGTTCTTC.

This clonotype showed up just a few times. The chain has TRBV12-3 or TRBV12-4 and TRBJ2-7; weak D call: TRBD1 (6 bases). Trimming cost V 3 bases and J 3 bases, with 9 bases left between them. CDR3 length: 13 amino acids. This CDR3 is CASSFGQIYEQYV. CDR3 sequence (DNA): TGTGCCAGCAGTTTCGGACAGATCTACGAGCAGTACGTC.

The sample holds many counts of this clonotype. This chain joins TRBV4-3 and TRBJ2-3; 10 bases align to TRBD2. There are 15 residues in the CDR3. Germline values: CDR1 LGHNA, CDR2 YSLEER. Trimming at V came to 3 bases and at J to 0 bases, leaving 0 bases not matched to a gene. The CDR3 loop is CASSQGLASTDTQYF. The DNA of the CDR3 is TGCGCCAGCAGCCAGGGACTAGCGAGCACAGATACGCAGTATTTT.

The table lists this clonotype with many counts. The chain combines TRBV7-9 with TRBJ2-2; D not resolved. The CDR3 runs 14 residues. Trimming shortened V by 3 bases and J by 4 bases, and 9 bases separated the two germline ends. The germline V gene has CDR1 SEHNR and CDR2 FQNEAQ (reference sequence). The DNA for the CDR3 is TGTGCCAGCAGCTTCCCCCTGAGCACCGGGGAGCTGTTTTTT. It yields the protein CASSFPLSTGELFF.

This clonotype appeared many times. The V and J genes are TRBV6-6 and TRBJ1-5; no reliable D call. Germline CDR1 and CDR2: MNHNY and SVGAGI (reference sequence). Trimming took off 4 bases at V and 3 bases at J, with 7 bases between the two ends. The CDR3 length is 13 residues. CDR3 in DNA: TGTGCCAGCAGTTTACTGGACAATCAGCCCCAGCATTTT. It is translated as CASSLLDNQPQHF.

This clonotype was picked up many times. The chain combines TRBV5-5 with TRBJ2-3; D possibly uses TRBD1 or TRBD2 (5 bases each). This CDR3 is 14 amino acids long. Per the germline V gene, CDR1 is SGHKS and CDR2 is YYEKEE (reference sequence). V was cut by 4 bases and J by 6 bases, with 15 bases left in between. The CDR3 DNA is TGTGCCAGCAGCCAGGATGCAGGGACCGATACGCAGTATTTT. The encoded protein is CASSQDAGTDTQYF.

There are a few counts of this clonotype. The chain has TRBV13 and TRBJ1-1; D perhaps matches TRBD1 (6 bases). Germline V gives CDR1 PRHDT, CDR2 FYEKMQ (reference sequence). Trimming took off 5 bases at V and 1 base at J, with 14 bases between the two ends. This CDR3 is built from 15 residues. The DNA for the CDR3 is TGTGCCAGCAGCGTAGTTGGGGGCCGGAACACTGAAGCTTTCTTT. Protein product: CASSVVGGRNTEAFF.

The chain is built from TRBV7-9 and TRBJ1-3; no definite D call. Germline values: CDR1 SEHNR, CDR2 FQNEAQ (reference sequence). With 5 bases removed from V and 3 bases from J, the gap between germline ends came to 14 bases. The CDR3 sequence is 15 residues long. The CDR3 loop reads CASSQAGRNGNTIYF. In DNA, the CDR3 is TGTGCCAGCAGCCAAGCGGGGAGAAATGGAAACACCATATATTTT.

This chain links TRBV4-2 with TRBJ2-5; D gene ambiguous. This CDR3 spans 14 amino acids. CDR1 and CDR2 from the germline V gene are LGHNA and YNFKEQ. Deletions cut 1 base from V and 3 bases from J, with 9 bases between. CDR3: CASSQVEREETQYF. In DNA, the CDR3 is TGTGCCAGCAGCCAAGTGGAGAGAGAAGAGACCCAGTACTTC.

Many counts were recorded for this clonotype. The chain joins TRBV3-1 to TRBJ2-5; a weak D match, TRBD2 (5 bases). This CDR3 comprises 14 residues. CDR1 is LGHDT, CDR2 YNNKEL, per germline (reference sequence). V dropped 0 bases and J dropped 3 bases, with 8 bases sitting between them. In DNA, the CDR3 is TGTGCCAGCAGCCAAGAAGGGCGGGAAGAGACCCAGTACTTC. Its protein product is CASSQEGREETQYF.

This clonotype was seen at least ten times. The V and J genes are TRBV7-9 and TRBJ1-2; D gene unclear. V dropped 5 bases and J dropped 4 bases, with 14 bases sitting between them. The germline V gene encodes CDR1 SEHNR and CDR2 FQNEAQ (reference sequence). The CDR3 loop spans 14 amino acids. The CDR3 coding sequence is TGTGCCAGCAGCCACGGTCCGAGGGCCTATGGCTACACCTTC. This encodes CASSHGPRAYGYTF.

This clonotype was counted at least ten times. CDR3 in amino acids: CASSQDGTADSDEQFF. The CDR3 DNA follows: TGCGCCAGCAGCCAAGATGGGACCGCCGACAGTGATGAGCAGTTCTTC. The V call is TRBV4-3, the J call TRBJ2-1; either TRBD1 or TRBD2 may supply D (5 bases each). Between the trimmed V and J ends, which lost 0 bases and 8 bases, there was a span of 17 bases. Germline lookup yields CDR1 LGHNA and CDR2 YSLEER. This CDR3 is 16 amino acids long.

This clonotype was counted many times. The chain links TRBV4-2 to TRBJ1-2; D uncertain. V was pared by 0 bases and J by 6 bases, with 5 bases between. CDR1 and CDR2 from the germline V gene are LGHNA and YNFKEQ. This CDR3 spans 12 amino acids. The CDR3 reads CASSQDGDGYTF. In nucleotides, the CDR3 is TGTGCCAGCAGCCAAGACGGGGATGGCTACACCTTC.

This clonotype occurred many times. This chain joins TRBV24-1 and TRBJ1-2, with TRBD1 matching 7 bases. In germline, CDR1 is KGHDR, CDR2 SFDVKD. The CDR3 runs to 14 residues. The V and J ends lost 4 bases and 5 bases, in that order; junction bases with no gene match: 6. CDR3 region: CATSEHDRVYGYTF. The DNA of the CDR3 is TGTGCCACCAGTGAGCACGACAGGGTGTATGGCTACACCTTC.

Ten or more counts support this clonotype. The V and J genes are TRBV6-2 or TRBV6-3 and TRBJ2-1; possible D gene TRBD1, 6 bases. V lost 2 bases, J lost 7 bases, and 12 bases lay in between. The germline CDR1 and CDR2 sequences are MNHEY and SVGEGT. The CDR3 is 14 residues long. DNA of the CDR3: TGTGCCAGCAGTTACCGTCGAGGGGGAAATGAGCAGTTCTTC. It yields the protein CASSYRRGGNEQFF.

This clonotype was counted many times. This rearrangement joins TRBV18 to TRBJ2-1; 12 bases match TRBD1. CDR3 length: 20 residues. Germline lookup yields CDR1 KGHSH and CDR2 LQKENI. The V segment lost 3 bases and the J segment 0 bases; nucleotides outside the gene matches: 12. The CDR3 loop is CASSPLAGQGARSSYNEQFF. The CDR3, as DNA: TGTGCCAGCTCACCCTTAGCGGGACAGGGGGCGAGGAGCTCCTACAATGAGCAGTTCTTC.

Many counts were recorded for this clonotype. This sequence joins TRBV20-1 and TRBJ2-1; TRBD2 is a possible D gene (5 bases). The CDR3 is made up of 14 amino acids. Germline CDR1 DFQATT, CDR2 SNEGSKA (reference sequence). V dropped 0 bases and J dropped 3 bases, with 9 bases sitting between them. The CDR3 DNA reads TGCAGTGCTAGAGATTTGGCGGGCTACAATGAGCAGTTCTTC. Translation gives CSARDLAGYNEQFF.

This clonotype was observed at least ten times. The chain uses TRBV20-1 and TRBJ2-1; 7 bases map to TRBD2. This CDR3 is built from 16 residues. V lost 0 bases, J lost 1 base, and 6 bases stayed unmatched. The germline gives CDR1 DFQATT, CDR2 SNEGSKA (reference sequence). CDR3 region: CSARDRLAQSYNEQFF. The CDR3 nucleotides are TGCAGTGCTAGAGATCGACTAGCTCAGTCCTACAATGAGCAGTTCTTC.

The chain links TRBV19 to TRBJ2-5; D may be TRBD2 (5 bases). V was clipped by 0 bases and J by 3 bases, with 17 bases between them. Germline V gene sequence: CDR1 LNHDA, CDR2 SQIVND (reference sequence). The CDR3 runs 17 residues. CDR3 sequence reads: CASSIEVEGRAKETQYF. For the CDR3, the DNA is TGTGCCAGTAGTATAGAGGTTGAAGGGAGAGCCAAAGAGACCCAGTACTTC.

The sample holds a few counts of this clonotype. This chain joins TRBV6-5 and TRBJ1-1; possible D gene TRBD1, 6 bases. The V end lost 4 bases, the J end lost 4 bases, and 10 bases lay between the germline ends. CDR1 and CDR2 (germline): MNHEY, SVGAGI. CDR3 length: 13 amino acids. The CDR3 bases are TGTGCCAGCAGTTGGAAGGGGGGCACTGAAGCTTTCTTT. Its protein product is CASSWKGGTEAFF.

This clonotype was recorded at least ten times. V gene TRBV20-1 combines with J gene TRBJ2-1; D uncertain. The ends were cut back, 1 base at V and 9 bases at J, with 10 bases in the middle. This CDR3 contains 12 residues. CDR1 is DFQATT and CDR2 is SNEGSKA in the germline V gene (reference sequence). CDR3 in DNA: TGCAGTGCTAGAGTTCGGGTTGTTGAGCAGTTCTTC. Translation gives CSARVRVVEQFF.